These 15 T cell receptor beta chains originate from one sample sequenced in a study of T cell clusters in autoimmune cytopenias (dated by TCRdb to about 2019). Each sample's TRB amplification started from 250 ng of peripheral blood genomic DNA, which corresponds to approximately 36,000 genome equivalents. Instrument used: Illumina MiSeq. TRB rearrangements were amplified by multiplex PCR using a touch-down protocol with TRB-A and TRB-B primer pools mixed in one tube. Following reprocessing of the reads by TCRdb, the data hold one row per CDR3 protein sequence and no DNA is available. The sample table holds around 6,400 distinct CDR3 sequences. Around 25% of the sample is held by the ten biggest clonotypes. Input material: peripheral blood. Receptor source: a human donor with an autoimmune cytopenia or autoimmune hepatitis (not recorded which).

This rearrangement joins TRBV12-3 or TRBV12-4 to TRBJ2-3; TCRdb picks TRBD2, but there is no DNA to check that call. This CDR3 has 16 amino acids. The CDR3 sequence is CASSTNLAGFTDTQYF.

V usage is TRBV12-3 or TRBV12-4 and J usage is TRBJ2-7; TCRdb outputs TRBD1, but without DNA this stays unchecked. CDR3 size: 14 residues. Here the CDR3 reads CASRFNLGVGEQYF.

The CDR3 is CSVEVRAINTEAFF. The rearrangement links TRBV29-1 to TRBJ1-1; TCRdb outputs TRBD1, but without DNA this stays unchecked. Germline values: CDR1 SQVTM, CDR2 ANQGSEA. This CDR3 spans 14 amino acids. The full variable domain, with the rest looked up from reference TRBV29-1 and TRBJ1-1, is SAVISQKPSRDICQRGTSLTIQCQVDSQVTMMFWYRQQPGQSLTLIATANQGSEATYESGFVIDKFPISRPNLTFSTLTVSNMSPEDSSIYLCSVEVRAINTEAFFGQGTRLTVV.

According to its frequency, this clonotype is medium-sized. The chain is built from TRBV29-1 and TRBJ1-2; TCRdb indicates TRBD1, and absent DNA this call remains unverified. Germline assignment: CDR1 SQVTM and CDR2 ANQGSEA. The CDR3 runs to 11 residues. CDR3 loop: CSVRGWWGYTF.

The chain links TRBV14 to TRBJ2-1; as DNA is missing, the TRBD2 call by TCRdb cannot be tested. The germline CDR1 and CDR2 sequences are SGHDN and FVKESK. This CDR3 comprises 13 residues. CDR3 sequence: CASRGPGYNEQFF.

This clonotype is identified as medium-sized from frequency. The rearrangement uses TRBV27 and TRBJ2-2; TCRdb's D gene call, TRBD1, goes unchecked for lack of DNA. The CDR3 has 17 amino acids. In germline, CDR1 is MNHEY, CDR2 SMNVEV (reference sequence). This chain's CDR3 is CASSTHGGTPNTGELFF.

The CDR3 loop is CASSEAGGSGGQFF. The rearrangement links TRBV6-1 to TRBJ2-1; as DNA is missing, the TRBD2 call by TCRdb cannot be tested. The CDR3 length is 14 residues. Germline loops: CDR1 MNHNS, CDR2 SASEGT.

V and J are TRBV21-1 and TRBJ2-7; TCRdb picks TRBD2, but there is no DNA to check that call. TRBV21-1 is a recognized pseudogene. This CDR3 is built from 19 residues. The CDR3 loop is CASSKAGLAGGPGIYEQYF.

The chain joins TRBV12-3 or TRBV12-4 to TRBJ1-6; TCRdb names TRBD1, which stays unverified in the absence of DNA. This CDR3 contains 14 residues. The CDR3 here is CASSPGLGNSPLHF.

The CDR3 loop is CASSLRDEQFF. V and J are TRBV28 and TRBJ2-1; the TCRdb D gene call, TRBD2, has no DNA to confirm it. The germline gives CDR1 MDHEN, CDR2 SYDVKM. This CDR3 region has 11 residues. Full variable domain (missing parts from reference TRBV28 and TRBJ2-1): DVKVTQSSRYLVKRTGEKVFLECVQDMDHENMFWYRQDPGLGLRLIYFSYDVKMKEKGDIPEGYSVSREKKERFSLILESASTNQTSMYLCASSLRDEQFFGPGTRLTVL.

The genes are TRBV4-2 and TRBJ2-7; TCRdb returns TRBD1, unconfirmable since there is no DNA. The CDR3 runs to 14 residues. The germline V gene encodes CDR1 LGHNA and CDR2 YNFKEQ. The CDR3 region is CASSQWDRGTEQYF.

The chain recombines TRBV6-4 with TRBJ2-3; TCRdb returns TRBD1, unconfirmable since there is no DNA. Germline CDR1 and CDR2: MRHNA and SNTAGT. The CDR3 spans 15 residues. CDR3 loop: CASSSTGTYTDTQYF.

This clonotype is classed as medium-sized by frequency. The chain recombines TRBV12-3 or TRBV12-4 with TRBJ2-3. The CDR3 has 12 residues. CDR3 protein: CASSLGWDTQYF.

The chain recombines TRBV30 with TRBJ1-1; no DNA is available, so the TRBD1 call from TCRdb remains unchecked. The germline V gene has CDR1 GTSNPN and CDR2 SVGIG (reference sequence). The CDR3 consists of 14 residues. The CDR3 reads CAWSVDSVWESPFF.

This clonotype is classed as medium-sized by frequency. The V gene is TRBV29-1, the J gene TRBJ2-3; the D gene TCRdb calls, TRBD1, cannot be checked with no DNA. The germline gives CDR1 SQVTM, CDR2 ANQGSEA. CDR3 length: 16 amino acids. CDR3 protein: CSVAGTYNLPTNTQYF.